The 30 T cell receptor beta chains in this list originate from one sample, sequenced in a study of molecular identifiers for immune sequencing clone quantification. MiXCR was run by TCRdb on the PCR reads, yielding one entry per CDR3 protein. This sample has approximately 590,000 distinct CDR3 sequences, with over 25% found just once. The specimen was naive CD8+ T cells from blood, with Jurkat cell RNA spiked in. Stated subset: FACS-sorted CD8+CD4-CCR7+CD45RA+ naive T cells. These receptors came from a human donor in good health. Some libraries in this study had Jurkat cell RNA spiked in.

With respect to this clonotype: This may stem from a read error, because a much larger clone lies one nucleotide away. The conserved phenylalanine or tryptophan is not found at the CDR3 terminus, so this likely reflects a read error. This chain links TRBV29-1 with TRBJ1-1, with D perhaps TRBD1 (5 bases). The V end lost 6 bases, the J end lost 7 bases, and 15 bases lay between the germline ends. The CDR3 totals 12 residues. The germline CDR1 and CDR2 sequences are SQVTM and ANQGSEA. For the CDR3, the DNA is TGCAGCGTCCTCCTCCTTGGGGGTGAAGCTTTCTCT. This codes for CSVLLLGGEAFS.

This clonotype was detected ten times or more. The rearrangement links TRBV6-5 to TRBJ1-1; the D gene is possibly TRBD1 (6 bases). Trimming took off 6 bases at V and 5 bases at J, with 22 bases between the two ends. The CDR3 is 16 residues long. From germline, CDR1 is MNHEY and CDR2 SVGAGI. This CDR3 reads CASSSLGTTEVTEAFF. DNA for the CDR3: TGTGCCAGCAGCTCTCTTGGGACAACGGAGGTTACTGAAGCTTTCTTT.

This clonotype was recorded a few times. The chain couples TRBV27 to TRBJ1-6; TRBD1 agrees at 9 bases. This CDR3 comprises 15 residues. Germline CDR1 MNHEY, CDR2 SMNVEV (reference sequence). V lost 4 bases to trimming and J lost 5 bases; unmatched junction nucleotides: 3. As DNA, the CDR3 is TGTGCCAGCAGTTACACAGGGGGCAATAATTCACCCCTCCACTTT. This codes for CASSYTGGNNSPLHF.

As for this clonotype: Lacking the conserved final phenylalanine or tryptophan, this CDR3 likely reflects a read error. The chain recombines TRBV4-1 with TRBJ2-7; TRBD1 or TRBD2 may be the D gene (5 bases each). The CDR3 loop spans 13 amino acids. The germline CDR1 and CDR2 sequences are MGHRA and YSYEKL. Trimming removed 0 bases from V and 4 bases from J, with 7 bases in between. CDR3 nucleotides: TGCGCCAGCAGCCAAGATTGGGGGTACGAGCAGTACCTC. It codes for CASSQDWGYEQYL.

This clonotype was observed at least ten times. The chain is built from TRBV19 and TRBJ2-5, with TRBD2 matching over 12 bases. Germline assignment: CDR1 LNHDA and CDR2 SQIVND (reference sequence). V lost 5 bases, J lost 0 bases, and 4 bases stayed unmatched. The CDR3 is made up of 16 amino acids. The CDR3 nucleotides are TGTGCCAGTAGTGGACTAGCGGGGAAGTACCAAGAGACCCAGTACTTC. This encodes CASSGLAGKYQETQYF.

Details on this clonotype: The junction shows a germline mismatch at one end, possibly a read error. The rearrangement uses TRBV20-1 and TRBJ2-5, with 16 bases lining up with TRBD2. Germline CDR1 reads DFQATT; CDR2 reads SNEGSKA (reference sequence). CDR3 length: 16 amino acids. This CDR3 reads CSAKGLAGGRQEAQYF. CDR3 coding DNA: TGCAGTGCTAAGGGACTAGCGGGAGGGAGGCAAGAGGCCCAGTACTTC.

Comments on this clonotype: No conserved phenylalanine or tryptophan is present at the end of the CDR3, so a read error is the likely explanation. The chain employs TRBV19 and TRBJ1-5, with D perhaps TRBD1 (5 bases). V shed 3 bases and J shed 2 bases, with 23 bases lying between them. CDR3 size: 19 residues. Germline CDR1 LNHDA, CDR2 SQIVND (reference sequence). The CDR3: CASSIGGQGVTIGNQPQHL. The CDR3 DNA follows: TGTGCCAGTAGTATCGGCGGTCAGGGCGTTACGATCGGCAATCAGCCCCAGCATCTT.

V is TRBV27 and J is TRBJ1-4, with TRBD1 as a possible D gene (5 bases). Trimming took 5 bases from V and 3 from J, leaving 13 bases between them. This CDR3 spans 15 amino acids. The germline V gene has CDR1 MNHEY and CDR2 SMNVEV (reference sequence). CDR3 loop: CASSPRDGSNEKLFF. CDR3 nucleotides: TGTGCCAGCAGTCCTAGGGACGGATCTAATGAAAAACTGTTTTTT.

This sequence joins TRBV11-2 and TRBJ1-1; D gene unclear. Germline V gives CDR1 SGHAT, CDR2 FQNNGV. V was clipped by 6 bases and J by 0 bases, with 11 bases between them. The CDR3 loop spans 14 amino acids. CDR3 in DNA: TGTGCCAGCAGGACTTTTGTGGTGAACACTGAAGCTTTCTTT. Its protein is CASRTFVVNTEAFF. Full variable domain (missing parts from reference TRBV11-2 and TRBJ1-1): EAGVAQSPRYKIIEKRQSVAFWCNPISGHATLYWYQQILGQGPKLLIQFQNNGVVDDSQLPKDRFSAERLKGVDSTLKIQPAKLEDSAVYLCASRTFVVNTEAFFGQGTRLTVV.

The genes are TRBV11-3 and TRBJ2-1; the D gene could be TRBD1 or TRBD2 (6 bases each). The CDR3 runs 17 residues. Trimming left V 1 base short and J 2 bases short, with 15 bases between. Per the germline V gene, CDR1 is SGHNT and CDR2 is YENEEA. Here the CDR3 reads CASSLGGAQGAYNEQFF. In nucleotides, the CDR3 is TGTGCCAGCAGCTTAGGGGGGGCCCAGGGCGCCTACAATGAGCAGTTCTTC. Full variable domain (outside the CDR3, taken from reference TRBV11-3 and TRBJ2-1): EAGVVQSPRYKIIEKKQPVAFWCNPISGHNTLYWYLQNLGQGPELLIRYENEEAVDDSQLPKDRFSAERLKGVDSTLKIQPAELGDSAVYLCASSLGGAQGAYNEQFFGPGTRLTVL.

The chain joins TRBV9 to TRBJ2-1; D gene unclear. Germline lookup yields CDR1 SGDLS and CDR2 YYNGEE. The V end lost 4 bases, the J end lost 10 bases, and 9 bases lay between the germline ends. This CDR3 has 11 amino acids. The CDR3 region is CASSYAEEQFF. The CDR3 DNA reads as TGTGCCAGCAGCTATGCGGAGGAGCAGTTCTTC. Variable domain in full (rest from reference TRBV9 and TRBJ2-1): DSGVTQTPKHLITATGQRVTLRCSPRSGDLSVYWYQQSLDQGLQFLIQYYNGEERAKGNILERFSAQQFPDLHSELNLSSLELGDSALYFCASSYAEEQFFGPGTRLTVL.

This clonotype was counted many times. The chain is built from TRBV15 and TRBJ2-2, with 7 bases matching TRBD1. Trimming at V came to 3 bases and at J to 3 bases, leaving 10 bases not matched to a gene. The CDR3 runs 17 residues. Germline V CDR1 and CDR2: LNHNV, YYDKDF (reference sequence). The CDR3 region is CATSSLIGDSYTGELFF. CDR3 bases: TGTGCCACCAGCAGTCTAATAGGGGACAGCTACACCGGGGAGCTGTTTTTT.

There are many counts of this clonotype. V usage is TRBV27 and J usage is TRBJ1-5; unclear D gene. CDR1 and CDR2 from the germline V gene are MNHEY and SMNVEV (reference sequence). V was cut by 5 bases and J by 1 base, with 12 bases left in between. The CDR3 is made up of 15 amino acids. Here the CDR3 reads CASSDRVPSNQPQHF. For the CDR3, the DNA is TGTGCCAGCAGTGATAGGGTTCCGAGCAATCAGCCCCAGCATTTT.

This clonotype occurred many times. The chain combines TRBV5-1 with TRBJ2-7, with D possibly matching TRBD1 (6 bases). Germline CDR1 reads SGHRS; CDR2 reads YFSETQ. V lost 1 base and J 4 bases, leaving 18 bases between the germline ends. The CDR3 sequence is 16 residues long. The CDR3 here is CASSLMTGANLYEQYF. As DNA, the CDR3 is TGCGCCAGCAGCTTGATGACAGGCGCGAACCTATACGAGCAGTACTTC. The entire variable domain, with the rest obtained from reference TRBV5-1 and TRBJ2-7, is as follows: KAGVTQTPRYLIKTRGQQVTLSCSPISGHRSVSWYQQTPGQGLQFLFEYFSETQRNKGNFPGRFSGRQFSNSRSEMNVSTLELGDSALYLCASSLMTGANLYEQYFGPGTRLTVT.

This clonotype appeared many times. V usage is TRBV12-3 or TRBV12-4 and J usage is TRBJ2-1; 8 bases are shared with TRBD2. V lost 1 base, J lost 0 bases, and 2 bases stayed unmatched. This CDR3 has 16 amino acids. CDR3 sequence (DNA): TGTGCCAGCAGTTTAGAAGGGACTAGCTCCTACAATGAGCAGTTCTTC. Residues: CASSLEGTSSYNEQFF.

Written as DNA, the CDR3 is TGTGCTAGTGGTTTGGCCTACCAGGGGGATGAGCAGTTCTTC. It yields the protein CASGLAYQGDEQFF. This chain joins TRBV12-5 and TRBJ2-1, with 7 nucleotides matching TRBD1. CDR3 length equals 14 residues. CDR1 and CDR2 from the germline V gene are LGHNT and FRNRAP. Trimming took 1 base from V and 8 from J; bases not matched to a gene: 5.

This clonotype has just a few counts. CDR3 in DNA: TGTGCCAGCAGCTTAGCTGGTCTTAGGGCCCAAGAGACCCAGTACTTC. Its protein product is CASSLAGLRAQETQYF. The V gene is TRBV7-2, the J gene TRBJ2-5; the D is unclear. This CDR3 region has 16 residues. Germline CDR1 is SGHTA and CDR2 is FQGNSA. V was cut by 0 bases and J by 1 base, with 12 bases left in between.

This clonotype was found a few times. The chain links TRBV19 to TRBJ2-5, with 7 bases identical to TRBD2. Trimming took 1 base from V and 4 from J; bases not matched to a gene: 6. This CDR3 comprises 15 residues. Germline V gene sequence: CDR1 LNHDA, CDR2 SQIVND (reference sequence). CDR3 coding DNA: TGTGCCAGTAGTATAGGGGGAGGGTCCGGAGAGACCCAGTACTTC. Translating it yields CASSIGGGSGETQYF.

This clonotype was detected many times. J is TRBJ1-1 and V is TRBV5-4, with TRBD1 identical over 7 bases. This CDR3 is built from 15 residues. Germline values: CDR1 SGHNT, CDR2 YYREEE (reference sequence). Germline trimming cut 3 bases from V and 7 bases from J; bases unmatched to any gene: 12. As DNA, the CDR3 is TGTGCCAGCAGCTCTCCTAATACAGGGGTCTTTGAAGCTTTCTTT. This encodes CASSSPNTGVFEAFF.

For this clonotype: It may be a read error: a sequence one base away is much more abundant. The chain links TRBV2 to TRBJ1-2; TRBD1 aligns across 7 bases. Germline V CDR1 and CDR2: SNHLY, FYNNEI. This CDR3 has 17 amino acids. V was pared by 11 bases and J by 4 bases, with 22 bases of the junction left unmatched. The CDR3 DNA reads as TGTGCCCGCACCCAATACGGCAGGGGGGCACTTCCCTATGGCTACACCTTC. Encoded protein: CARTQYGRGALPYGYTF.

This clonotype was recorded a few times. The DNA of the CDR3 is TGTGCCTCTACTCTGACAGGGCGGAACACTGAAGCTTTCTTT. This translates into CASTLTGRNTEAFF. V gene TRBV30 combines with J gene TRBJ1-1; 7 bases agree with TRBD1. This CDR3 has 14 residues. V shed 7 bases, J shed 1 base, and the junction held 9 bases outside the gene matches. Germline-derived CDR1 and CDR2 are GTSNPN and SVGIG (reference sequence).

There are a few counts of this clonotype. The chain couples TRBV3-1 to TRBJ2-2; 12 nucleotides match TRBD2. From germline, CDR1 is LGHDT and CDR2 YNNKEL (reference sequence). Germline trimming cut 4 bases from V and 4 bases from J; bases unmatched to any gene: 10. The CDR3 has 18 residues. In DNA form, the CDR3 reads TGTGCCAGCAGCCTTCTCGGACTAGCGGGACCGAGCACCGGGGAGCTGTTTTTT. The encoded protein is CASSLLGLAGPSTGELFF.

The gene calls are TRBV30 and TRBJ2-5; 10 nucleotides match TRBD2. Losses at the gene ends were 2 bases for V and 8 bases for J; bases not matched to a gene: 2. This CDR3 spans 12 amino acids. Per the germline V gene, CDR1 is GTSNPN and CDR2 is SVGIG (reference sequence). The CDR3, as DNA: TGTGCCTGGAGTTCTAGCGGGAGTACCCAGTACTTC. Protein sequence: CAWSSSGSTQYF.

A word on this clonotype: Just one base apart from a much larger clone, this may be a read error. The chain combines TRBV12-3 or TRBV12-4 with TRBJ2-7, with D perhaps matching TRBD1 or TRBD2 (5 bases each). This CDR3 comprises 15 residues. The V end was cut by 1 base, the J end by 3 bases, with 13 bases between. The CDR3 here is CASSLGGVEVYEQYF. The CDR3 DNA is TGTGCCAGCAGTTTAGGAGGGGTCGAAGTCTACGAGCAGTACTTC.

This clonotype was observed a handful of times. The rearrangement links TRBV6-1 to TRBJ1-1; 10 bases align to TRBD1. The CDR3 totals 15 residues. V shed 7 bases, J shed 3 bases, and the junction held 8 bases outside the gene matches. Germline CDR1 reads MNHNS; CDR2 reads SASEGT. CDR3 protein: CASNLGQGLDTEAFF. The CDR3, as DNA: TGTGCCAGCAACCTGGGACAGGGGCTAGACACTGAAGCTTTCTTT.

V is TRBV7-9 and J is TRBJ2-7; 11 bases fit TRBD2. This CDR3 has 14 residues. From germline, CDR1 is SEHNR and CDR2 FQNEAQ (reference sequence). The V segment lost 6 bases and the J segment 6 bases; nucleotides outside the gene matches: 7. The CDR3 is CASRPVAGGLEQYF. CDR3 nucleotide sequence: TGTGCCAGCAGACCTGTAGCGGGGGGGCTCGAGCAGTACTTC. The variable domain in full, completed from reference TRBV7-9 and TRBJ2-7, reads DTGVSQNPRHKITKRGQNVTFRCDPISEHNRLYWYRQTLGQGPEFLTYFQNEAQLEKSRLLSDRFSAERPKGSFSTLEIQRTEQGDSAMYLCASRPVAGGLEQYFGPGTRLTVT.

This clonotype was picked up many times. This chain links TRBV5-6 with TRBJ1-5, with D unresolved. The CDR3 consists of 15 residues. Germline CDR1 is SGHDT and CDR2 is YYEEEE. The V end lost 4 bases, the J end lost 3 bases, and 14 bases lay between the germline ends. The CDR3 is CASSLQSYPNQPQHF. The CDR3 region has the DNA TGTGCCAGCAGCCTACAGTCGTACCCCAATCAGCCCCAGCATTTT.

In this sample, this clonotype turned up many times. The chain uses TRBV20-1 and TRBJ2-7, with TRBD2 matching 7 bases. The CDR3 covers 15 residues. Germline CDR1 reads DFQATT; CDR2 reads SNEGSKA (reference sequence). V lost 0 bases to trimming and J lost 0 bases; unmatched junction nucleotides: 5. The CDR3 sequence: CSAREERGPSYEQYF. The CDR3 nucleotides are TGCAGTGCTAGAGAGGAGCGGGGTCCCTCCTACGAGCAGTACTTC.

This clonotype has at least ten counts. The V and J genes are TRBV6-1 and TRBJ2-7; a weak D match, TRBD1 (5 bases). The CDR3 has 12 amino acids. Germline CDR1 is MNHNS and CDR2 is SASEGT. V was trimmed by 7 bases and J by 3 bases, leaving 10 bases between them. CDR3 amino acids: CASKGVIYEQYF. In DNA, the CDR3 is TGTGCCAGCAAAGGGGTTATCTACGAGCAGTACTTC.

This clonotype showed up many times. V usage is TRBV3-1 and J usage is TRBJ2-3; 14 bases agree with TRBD2. This CDR3 is built from 18 residues. Germline values: CDR1 LGHDT, CDR2 YNNKEL (reference sequence). The V and J ends lost 3 bases and 0 bases, in that order; junction bases with no gene match: 5. For the CDR3, the DNA is TGTGCCAGCAGCCATGAAGGGACTAGCGGGAGTAGCACAGATACGCAGTATTTT. This gives the protein CASSHEGTSGSSTDTQYF.